This T cell receptor (beta chain) was recovered during a study of immune evolution from preneoplasia to lung adenocarcinoma. Study results and caveats: Normal lung had the highest top T cell clone frequencies.

Patient tissue came from resections in Japan or China, 2014–2017. For this clone: Its target is not known.

Assay: immunoSEQ multiplex PCR; the TCRdb copy retains only in-frame clones and omits some. The repertoire holds more than 4,000 clones, with more than 60% as singletons. The sequence was obtained from a person aged 50-70 years with lung adenocarcinoma. Sequencing was performed on FFPE minimally invasive lung adenocarcinoma tissue.

The CDR3: CASSLPEAGSSYEQYF. The CDR3 region has the DNA TGTGCCAGCAGTTTGCCGGAGGCAGGAAGCTCCTACGAGCAGTACTTC. J is TRBJ2-7 and V is TRBV28; a possible D gene is TRBD2 (5 bases). The germline CDR1 and CDR2 sequences are MDHEN and SYDVKM. There are 16 residues in the CDR3. Deletions cut 3 bases from V and 0 bases from J, with 15 bases between.